The TCR beta chain described here comes from a study of shared clonotypes between healthy human individuals. Some clones are missing from TCRdb's copy, which holds only in-frame ones; the method was immunoSEQ multiplex PCR. The sample shows fewer than 850,000 clones, about 92% of them seen only once. CDR1 is MDHEN, CDR2 SYDVKM, per germline. The CDR3 extends over 15 amino acids. V was cut by 6 bases and J by 10 bases, with 22 bases left in between. The chain carries TRBV28 and TRBJ2-1, with D possibly being TRBD1 (6 bases). The source of this sequence is a man younger than 35 in good health. Some clones in this sample may be carry-over from other donors' samples. What was sequenced was memory CD8+ T cells from PBMCs. Subset specified: CD45RO+ cells pooled with CCR7-negative TemRA cells. This CDR3 is CASRPTGTPIGEQFF. The CDR3 region has the DNA TGTGCCAGCAGGCCAACCGGGACACCGATTGGAGAGCAGTTCTTC.